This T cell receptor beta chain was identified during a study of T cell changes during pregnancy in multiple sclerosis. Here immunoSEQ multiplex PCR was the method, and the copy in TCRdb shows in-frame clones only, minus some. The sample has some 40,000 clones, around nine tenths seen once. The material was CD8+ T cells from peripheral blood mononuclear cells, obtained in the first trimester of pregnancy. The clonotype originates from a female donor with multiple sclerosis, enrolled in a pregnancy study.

In DNA, the CDR3 is TGTGCCAGCAGTCCGGGAACTCAGCAAGAGACCCAGTACTTC. Translated: CASSPGTQQETQYF. The V and J genes are TRBV6-5 and TRBJ2-5; the D gene is possibly TRBD2 (5 bases). The CDR3 covers 14 residues. The V gene lost 5 bases and the J gene lost 2 bases, with 12 bases spanning the gap. Germline lookup yields CDR1 MNHEY and CDR2 SVGAGI.